These T cell receptor beta chains were read from a single sample in a study of CD8 T cells in ankylosing spondylitis. MiXCR, run by TCRdb on the 5' RACE reads, gives a single entry per CDR3 protein. Found here are under 300,000 distinct CDR3 sequences, roughly 10% of them singletons; the top ten hold 5.5% to 8%. The sequenced sample consisted of blood, either unsorted or a sorted T cell fraction (not recorded which). These receptors all stem from a male donor with ankylosing spondylitis or in good health (not recorded which). The CDR3 runs from the conserved cysteine through the conserved F or W. A D gene is named only where the DNA matches it firmly. Not every row has a clone size; where given, it reads once, few, many or a size class.

size	D	J	V	CDR3	DNA
.	.	TRBJ2-2	TRBV5-1	CASSLESEGAGELFF	TGCGCCAGCAGCTTGGAGTCGGAGGGGGCCGGGGAGCTGTTTTTT
many	.	TRBJ1-1	TRBV12-3/TRBV12-4	CASSLGRGRETEAFF	TGTGCCAGCAGTTTAGGTAGAGGGAGGGAGACTGAAGCTTTCTTT
many	.	TRBJ2-5	TRBV20-1	CSARHETQYF	TGCAGTGCTAGGCATGAGACCCAGTACTTC
many	.	TRBJ1-4	TRBV7-2	CASSLNPGEKLFF	TGTGCCAGCAGCCTCAACCCCGGGGAAAAACTGTTTTTT
many	.	TRBJ2-3	TRBV12-3/TRBV12-4	CASSLFVADTQYF	TGTGCCAGCAGTTTATTCGTGGCAGATACGCAGTATTTT
many	.	TRBJ1-1	TRBV5-1	CASSSLEGNTEAFF	TGCGCCAGCAGCTCCCTCGAGGGGAACACTGAAGCTTTCTTT
many	TRBD2	TRBJ2-5	TRBV13	CASSSTSGEETQYF	TGTGCCAGCAGCTCGACTAGCGGGGAAGAGACCCAGTACTTC
few	TRBD1	TRBJ2-7	TRBV12-3/TRBV12-4	CASSKRQGSHYEQYF	TGTGCCAGCAGTAAAAGACAGGGGTCCCACTACGAGCAGTACTTC
.	.	TRBJ1-1	TRBV5-6	CASSLWGAIEAFF	TGTGCCAGCAGCTTGTGGGGGGCGATTGAAGCTTTCTTT
.	TRBD2	TRBJ2-2	TRBV7-9	CASSLASGSSGELFF	TGTGCCAGCAGCTTAGCTAGCGGGAGTTCCGGGGAGCTGTTTTTT
many	.	TRBJ2-3	TRBV6-5	CASSYSGAKDTQYF	TGTGCCAGCAGTTATTCGGGGGCGAAAGATACGCAGTATTTT
many	.	TRBJ2-7	TRBV12-3/TRBV12-4	CASRRGTYEQYF	TGTGCCAGCAGGAGAGGGACCTACGAGCAGTACTTC
.	.	TRBJ2-5	TRBV19	CASTGRGREETQYF	TGTGCCAGTACCGGTCGGGGGCGCGAAGAGACCCAGTACTTC
many	.	TRBJ1-1	TRBV5-1	CASSLQSTTAEAFF	TGCGCCAGCAGCTTACAGAGTACTACGGCTGAAGCTTTCTTT
.	TRBD2	TRBJ2-4	TRBV28	CASSFPTSGSEIIQYF	TGTGCCAGCAGTTTCCCGACTAGCGGGAGCGAAATCATTCAGTACTTC
few	.	TRBJ2-3	TRBV15	CATSIPGDLQEYF	TGTGCCACCAGCATCCCAGGGGACCTCCAAGAGTATTTT
.	.	TRBJ1-1	TRBV14	CASSQSGNLGSEAFF	TGTGCCAGCAGCCAATCTGGCAACCTCGGCTCTGAAGCTTTCTTT
many	.	TRBJ2-5	TRBV5-6	CASSFRKAGGETQYF	TGTGCCAGCAGCTTCCGAAAAGCAGGGGGGGAGACCCAGTACTTC
many	TRBD2	TRBJ2-1	TRBV15	CATSRDGIGGAGSNEQFF	TGTGCCACCAGCAGAGATGGAATCGGGGGGGCCGGTTCTAATGAGCAGTTCTTC
many	.	TRBJ2-1	TRBV29-1	CSVSGAEGDSYNEQFF	TGCAGCGTTAGTGGAGCGGAGGGGGATTCCTACAATGAGCAGTTCTTC
.	.	TRBJ2-1	TRBV28	CTSSLWDGSYNEQFF	TGTACCAGCAGTTTATGGGACGGGTCCTACAATGAGCAGTTCTTC
.	.	TRBJ1-1	TRBV5-1	CASRQSEGRYTEAFF	TGCGCCAGCAGACAAAGCGAGGGCAGATACACTGAAGCTTTCTTT
few	TRBD1	TRBJ2-6	TRBV11-1	CASSRSTGGLPSGANVLTF	TGTGCCAGCAGCCGTTCAACAGGGGGCCTCCCCTCTGGGGCCAACGTCCTGACTTTC
many	.	TRBJ1-1	TRBV3-1	CASSQWTYTEAFF	TGTGCCAGCAGCCAGTGGACGTACACTGAAGCTTTCTTT
.	.	TRBJ2-7	TRBV5-1	CASSDHTPTLEQYF	TGCGCCAGCAGTGACCATACCCCTACACTCGAGCAGTACTTC
many	TRBD1	TRBJ2-7	TRBV20-1	CSANPRGLYEQYF	TGCAGTGCTAACCCAAGGGGGCTCTACGAGCAGTACTTC
many	TRBD1	TRBJ1-1	TRBV12-3/TRBV12-4	CASRRREGAGNTEAFF	TGTGCCAGCAGGCGCAGGGAGGGGGCTGGGAACACTGAAGCTTTCTTT
.	TRBD1	TRBJ2-3	TRBV12-3/TRBV12-4	CASSLEGAHVTDTQYF	TGTGCCAGCAGTTTAGAGGGGGCCCATGTCACAGATACGCAGTATTTT
.	.	TRBJ1-3	TRBV4-2	CASSQFLGQNRNTIYF	TGTGCCAGCAGCCAATTCTTAGGACAAAACCGAAACACCATATATTTT
many	TRBD2	TRBJ2-1	TRBV5-1	CASARERGDEQFF	TGCGCCAGTGCCCGGGAGCGGGGCGATGAGCAGTTCTTC
.	.	TRBJ1-1	TRBV11-2	CASSRTLEAFF	TGTGCCAGCAGCCGAACACTTGAAGCTTTCTTT
few	.	TRBJ2-5	TRBV20-1	CSARFASQETQYF	TGCAGTGCCCGATTCGCTTCACAAGAGACCCAGTACTTC
few	TRBD2	TRBJ2-7	TRBV12-3/TRBV12-4	CASSPGPLAGGQRSYEQYF	TGTGCCAGCAGTCCCGGACCTCTAGCGGGGGGGCAAAGGTCCTACGAGCAGTACTTC
.	TRBD1	TRBJ1-4	TRBV28	CASSRTGWGEKLFF	TGTGCCAGCAGTCGGACAGGGTGGGGTGAAAAACTGTTTTTT
.	.	TRBJ2-7	TRBV29-1	CSVDQRASISYEQYF	TGCAGCGTTGACCAGCGGGCCTCCATCTCCTACGAGCAGTACTTC
many	.	TRBJ2-2	TRBV4-1	CASSQQFLLRDTANTGELFF	TGCGCCAGCAGCCAACAATTTTTACTCCGGGACACCGCGAACACCGGGGAGCTGTTTTTT
.	.	TRBJ2-7	TRBV6-1	CASSEVGGAYEQYF	TGTGCCAGCAGTGAAGTTGGTGGAGCCTACGAGCAGTACTTC
few	.	TRBJ2-2	TRBV12-3/TRBV12-4	CASTQRGSDTGELFF	TGTGCCAGCACCCAAAGGGGGAGCGACACCGGGGAGCTGTTTTTT
.	TRBD2	TRBJ2-7	TRBV28	CAGGTSSYEQYF	TGTGCCGGAGGGACTAGCTCCTACGAGCAGTACTTC
many	.	TRBJ2-5	TRBV18	CASSPGETQYF	TGTGCCAGCAGCCCTGGGGAGACCCAGTACTTC
many	TRBD1	TRBJ2-1	TRBV10-3	CAIRTQGANEQFF	TGTGCCATCAGGACACAGGGGGCGAATGAGCAGTTCTTC
many	.	TRBJ1-4	TRBV6-1	CASSSGWMGEKLFF	TGTGCCAGCAGCTCGGGTTGGATGGGGGAAAAACTGTTTTTT
few	.	TRBJ1-4	TRBV20-1	CSARDGDSFGEKLFF	TGCAGTGCTAGAGATGGAGACAGCTTTGGTGAAAAACTGTTTTTT
many	.	TRBJ2-1	TRBV12-3/TRBV12-4	CASSPGTHEKFF	TGTGCCAGCAGCCCGGGGACACACGAGAAGTTCTTC
many	.	TRBJ2-7	TRBV15	CATSMVDSAYEQYF	TGTGCCACCAGCATGGTGGATTCGGCCTACGAGCAGTACTTC
many	.	TRBJ1-1	TRBV5-1	CASSSSLGNTEAFF	TGCGCCAGCAGCTCCAGCCTCGGGAACACTGAAGCTTTCTTT
.	TRBD2	TRBJ2-1	TRBV28	CASSSPRLALNEQFF	TGTGCCAGCAGTTCCCCGCGACTAGCCCTCAATGAGCAGTTCTTC
many	.	TRBJ2-7	TRBV5-5	CASSLAYGTANSYEQYF	TGTGCCAGCAGCTTGGCCTATGGGACGGCTAACTCCTACGAGCAGTACTTC
.	.	TRBJ1-2	TRBV3-1	CASSQGRLSRVNYGYTF	TGTGCCAGCAGCCAAGGCCGACTTAGTAGGGTTAACTATGGCTACACCTTC
.	.	TRBJ1-2	TRBV7-9	CASSLEASGYGYTF	TGTGCCAGCAGCTTAGAGGCATCCGGGTATGGCTACACCTTC